Given below is one T cell receptor (beta chain) in context. This clonotype was found a few times. What antigen it recognizes has not been identified. The input lacks base qualities; no much larger clone sits a single base away. Trimming leaves V shorter by 4 bases and J shorter by 3 bases, with the junction holding 8 bases beyond the gene matches. The germline V gene gives CDR1 as SGHDN and CDR2 as FVKESK. From its cysteine to its phenylalanine, the CDR3 spans 15 amino acids. Solely the CDR3 DNA is kept, with 45 bases framed from the first base. Taken with the paper, the label for treatment or condition translates to: live attenuated yellow fever vaccine strain. At each blood-draw timepoint, two biological replicates of bulk PBMCs were obtained. PBMCs were isolated from peripheral blood using a standard Ficoll-Paque protocol. TriZol was used to extract RNA from bulk PBMCs, from CD4 and CD8 fractions, and from dextramer-positive and dextramer-negative fractions.

This record comes from a study of T cells after yellow fever vaccination (dated by TCRdb to about 2019). Regarding the study in general: Libraries from fractions with low cell numbers were prepared with the SMART-Seq v4 Ultra Low Input RNA kit. To follow T-cell clones before and after both primary and booster YFV17D yellow fever vaccination, bulk TCR alpha and beta repertoires underwent longitudinal sequencing. Two healthy male donors, one aged 18 to 29 and one aged 30 to 40 years, made up the cohort. Blood was drawn at multiple timepoints before and after primary and secondary immunization, with bulk PBMC replicates and cell subsets isolated. Broad study findings and their caveats: The secondary T-cell response was weaker than the primary response but faster, peaking on day 5 instead of day 15. Because the study included only a couple of donors, the extent to which the findings can be generalized is limited. After the booster, most clones that had expanded after primary vaccination were detected again (about 97% of CD4 and around nine tenths of CD8), suggesting broad maintenance of memory. Computational filtering was required because FACS-sorted repertoires could contain abundant contaminating clonotypes from the bulk population. A small fraction of clonotypes showed up in both the CD4 and CD8 compartments, probably as a result of convergent recombination.

TCR cDNA was synthesized by 5'RACE template switching, which introduced a universal primer site and unique molecular identifiers. Priming for cDNA synthesis came from both the TCR alpha and TCR beta constant segments. Library amplification used two PCR steps, and the second PCR step added sample barcodes and sequencing adapters. Libraries were sequenced on Illumina HiSeq 2500 (2x100 bp) or NovaSeq (2x150 bp). The original methods were these. Reads were demultiplexed and collapsed into UMI consensus sequences with MIGEC, and V(D)J alignment was performed with MiXCR. Clonotypes responding to the vaccine were identified with edgeR on replicate PBMC samples, with the criteria of FDR below 0.01 and a log2 fold change above 5 up to day 15. Bulk clonotypes were assigned CD4 or CD8 identity according to which sequenced CD4 or CD8 repertoire held them at higher abundance. The public reads were reprocessed in TCRdb via fastp at Q25 and MiXCR, keeping in-frame beta chains. Rows with a matching CDR3 protein are joined into one entry that keeps the most common DNA and genes. The V and J calls and clone size are TCRdb's, not the authors'. This sample holds around 500,000 distinct CDR3 sequences; 21% were observed only once. Of the sample, around 17% falls within the top ten clones.

This receptor was identified in a man aged 18 to 30 who received the YFV17D yellow fever vaccine. This chain is built from TRBV14 and TRBJ1-1; 7 of the junction bases match TRBD1. Sequenced material: PBMCs, taken less than 25 days after the first yellow fever vaccination. The CDR3 region: CASSPPPTGYTEAFF. The DNA sequence reads TGTGCCAGCAGCCCACCCCCGACAGGGTACACTGAAGCTTTCTTT.